Described below is a single T cell receptor (beta chain) sequence and its context. This sample is part of a study of blood T cell repertoires in COVID-19. For the study at large: COVID-19 samples, acute and convalescent, were from the United States, Italy and Spain. The analysed material was cDNA or gDNA that came from T cells, B-cell-depleted T cells, or PBMCs.

Sequencing was performed with immunoSEQ multiplex PCR; in TCRdb, only in-frame clones are kept and a portion is missing. The profile shows approximately 250,000 clones, around 86% of them singletons. Germline-derived CDR1 and CDR2 are SGHTA and FQGNSA. This CDR3 region has 14 residues. Trimming shortened V by 5 bases and J by 11 bases, and 20 bases separated the two germline ends. The material sequenced was peripheral blood. The receptor's source is a man between 18 and 35 years old with active or convalescent COVID-19. V is TRBV7-2 and J is TRBJ2-3, with D possibly being TRBD2 (6 bases). The CDR3 spells CASSLTRDSLRQYF. In nucleotides, the CDR3 is TGTGCCAGCAGCCTAACCCGGGACTCACTCCGGCAGTATTTT.